The 30 T cell receptor beta chains in this list originate from one sample, sequenced in a study of T cell repertoires in cytomegalovirus infection. Each CDR3 protein gets one entry after TCRdb re-called the reads with MiXCR. The sample lists 310,000 or so distinct CDR3 sequences, 15% to 20% occurring once. Sequenced input: PBMCs. These receptors were taken from a human donor in good health (CMV status not recorded). Some clones in this sample may be carry-over from other donors' samples.

This clonotype turned up a few times. The J gene is TRBJ1-1, the V gene TRBV20-1; 7 bases match TRBD1. The CDR3 loop spans 12 amino acids. The germline V gene has CDR1 DFQATT and CDR2 SNEGSKA (reference sequence). The V and J ends lost 5 bases and 2 bases, in that order; junction bases with no gene match: 2. The CDR3 DNA follows: TGCAGTGCTCACAGGGGTAACACTGAAGCTTTCTTT. It translates to CSAHRGNTEAFF.

This rearrangement joins TRBV5-5 to TRBJ2-5; a possible D gene is TRBD1 (5 bases). The CDR3 is made up of 13 amino acids. CDR1 SGHKS and CDR2 YYEKEE come from the germline V gene (reference sequence). The V and J ends lost 4 bases and 5 bases respectively, with 12 bases between them. The CDR3 sequence is CASSMTVTETQYF. CDR3 nucleotide sequence: TGTGCCAGCAGCATGACAGTCACGGAGACCCAGTACTTC.

This chain connects TRBV6-1 to TRBJ2-3; 7 nucleotides line up with TRBD1. CDR3 size: 14 residues. J was trimmed by 1 base and V by 6 bases; bases with no gene match: 4. In germline, CDR1 is MNHNS, CDR2 SASEGT. The CDR3 region has the DNA TGTGCCAGCAGCAGGGGGTTTCGCACAGATACGCAGTATTTT. This sequence encodes CASSRGFRTDTQYF.

This clonotype was recorded at least ten times. This chain joins TRBV28 and TRBJ1-4; tentatively, D is TRBD1 (6 bases). Germline V lookup: CDR1 MDHEN, CDR2 SYDVKM. The CDR3 consists of 12 residues. Between the trimmed V and J ends, which lost 4 bases and 16 bases, there was a span of 16 bases. The CDR3 bases are TGTGCCAGCAGTTCTCCAGGGACACTACCGTTTTTT. Residues: CASSSPGTLPFF.

This clonotype was counted a few times. The chain recombines TRBV3-1 with TRBJ2-7, with TRBD1 matching over 8 bases. The CDR3 runs to 15 residues. Germline V gene sequence: CDR1 LGHDT, CDR2 YNNKEL (reference sequence). V was clipped by 1 base and J by 3 bases; unmatched bases: 5. CDR3 sequence: CASSQAGQGDYEQYF. CDR3 bases: TGTGCCAGCAGCCAAGCTGGACAGGGTGACTACGAGCAGTACTTC.

This clonotype was observed many times. The gene calls are TRBV7-9 and TRBJ1-2; 7 nucleotides match TRBD1. Trimming at V came to 6 bases and at J to 7 bases, leaving 11 bases not matched to a gene. CDR1 SEHNR and CDR2 FQNEAQ come from the germline V gene (reference sequence). The CDR3 is 14 amino acids. The CDR3 coding sequence is TGTGCCAGCAGTGCGACCGGGACAGTCTTTGGCTACACCTTC. It codes for CASSATGTVFGYTF.

This chain joins TRBV4-2 and TRBJ2-1; TRBD1 is a possible D gene (7 bases). The CDR3 length is 15 residues. CDR1 and CDR2 (germline): LGHNA, YNFKEQ. With 4 bases removed from V and 4 bases from J, the gap between germline ends came to 14 bases. The CDR3 DNA is TGTGCCAGCAGCCGGGGGGCAGGGGGGTACAATGAGCAGTTCTTC. Translating it yields CASSRGAGGYNEQFF.

The table lists this clonotype with a few counts. This chain joins TRBV20-1 and TRBJ1-1; D not certain. Between the trimmed V and J ends, which lost 3 bases and 5 bases, there was a span of 10 bases. The CDR3 loop spans 12 amino acids. Germline V gives CDR1 DFQATT, CDR2 SNEGSKA (reference sequence). The CDR3 nucleotides read TGCAGTGCTAGTCGGGTCGTAACTGAAGCTTTCTTT. Amino acid sequence: CSASRVVTEAFF.

This clonotype was detected ten times or more. The chain recombines TRBV7-6 with TRBJ2-5; D gene unclear. CDR1 and CDR2 (germline): SGHVS, FNYEAQ. The CDR3 runs 14 residues. V was pared by 4 bases and J by 7 bases, with 16 bases between. The CDR3 loop is CASSSRGKGGTQYF. CDR3 sequence (DNA): TGTGCCAGCAGCTCCCGCGGTAAAGGCGGGACCCAGTACTTC.

The V gene is TRBV6-6, the J gene TRBJ2-7, with D tentatively TRBD2 (7 bases). Trimming stripped 7 bases from V and 7 bases from J, with 20 bases between. This CDR3 has 14 amino acids. Germline-derived CDR1 and CDR2 are MNHNY and SVGAGI (reference sequence). CDR3 DNA sequence: TGTGCCAGCAAAAAACGTGGGGGGGCGGGTGAGCAGTACTTC. It is translated as CASKKRGGAGEQYF.

This clonotype occurred many times. The chain employs TRBV4-2 and TRBJ2-1, with D tentatively TRBD1 (5 bases). From germline, CDR1 is LGHNA and CDR2 YNFKEQ. This CDR3 contains 17 residues. V dropped 1 base and J dropped 4 bases, with 17 bases sitting between them. The CDR3 nucleotides read TGTGCCAGCAGCCAAGTATTGAAGGGGAAGCTATACAATGAGCAGTTCTTC. Encoded protein: CASSQVLKGKLYNEQFF.

V and J are TRBV19 and TRBJ2-7; 7 nucleotides line up with TRBD1. The germline CDR1 and CDR2 sequences are LNHDA and SQIVND (reference sequence). CDR3 length equals 15 residues. V lost 9 bases, J lost 3 bases, and 14 bases stayed unmatched. The CDR3, as DNA: TGTGCCAGCCGACAGGGCTCCCTTGCCTTCTACGAGCAGTACTTC. It encodes CASRQGSLAFYEQYF.

This chain uses TRBV3-1 with TRBJ2-7, with TRBD2 as a possible D gene (6 bases). V was cut by 1 base and J by 2 bases, with 12 bases left in between. Germline CDR1 is LGHDT and CDR2 is YNNKEL (reference sequence). This CDR3 spans 15 amino acids. The DNA of the CDR3 is TGTGCCAGCAGCCAAGTAAGTCGGGGGACCTACGAGCAGTACTTC. Translating gives CASSQVSRGTYEQYF.

V gene TRBV7-6 combines with J gene TRBJ2-2; TRBD1 matches 8 bases. The germline CDR1 and CDR2 sequences are SGHVS and FNYEAQ. This CDR3 has 17 residues. V was clipped by 1 base and J by 3 bases; unmatched bases: 7. The CDR3 DNA follows: TGTGCCAGCAGCTTAGTTTGGACAGGGTTGGACACCGGGGAGCTGTTTTTT. Its protein is CASSLVWTGLDTGELFF.

This chain uses TRBV27 with TRBJ1-6; D unresolved. V gave up 7 bases and J gave up 8 bases, with 30 bases separating them. This CDR3 is built from 19 residues. Germline loops: CDR1 MNHEY, CDR2 SMNVEV (reference sequence). CDR3 sequence (DNA): TGTGCCAGCAACTTACCGGCCCGACCAGGACCAGTTACAGATTCACCCCTCCACTTT. It yields the protein CASNLPARPGPVTDSPLHF.

The sample holds one count of this clonotype. V and J are TRBV5-1 and TRBJ1-1, with a weak D call TRBD1 (6 bases). V lost 2 bases and J 3 bases, leaving 14 bases between the germline ends. The germline gives CDR1 SGHRS, CDR2 YFSETQ. The CDR3 spans 15 residues. CDR3 nucleotides: TGCGCCAGCAGCTTAACAGAATACAGGGACACTGAAGCTTTCTTT. Amino acid sequence: CASSLTEYRDTEAFF. Full variable domain (missing parts from reference TRBV5-1 and TRBJ1-1): KAGVTQTPRYLIKTRGQQVTLSCSPISGHRSVSWYQQTPGQGLQFLFEYFSETQRNKGNFPGRFSGRQFSNSRSEMNVSTLELGDSALYLCASSLTEYRDTEAFFGQGTRLTVV.

In this sample, this clonotype turned up many times. The genes are TRBV4-1 and TRBJ1-1; no clear D gene. CDR3 length: 13 amino acids. CDR1 and CDR2 (germline): MGHRA, YSYEKL. Trimming took off 3 bases at V and 5 bases at J, with 10 bases between the two ends. Here the CDR3 reads CASSHPGGTEAFF. CDR3 in DNA: TGCGCCAGCAGCCATCCGGGAGGGACTGAAGCTTTCTTT.

This clonotype was counted only a few times. The V call is TRBV3-1, the J call TRBJ2-6; no clear D gene. The V end was cut by 1 base, the J end by 4 bases, with 2 bases between. This CDR3 has 13 residues. Germline V gene sequence: CDR1 LGHDT, CDR2 YNNKEL (reference sequence). The DNA for the CDR3 is TGTGCCAGCAGCCAAGGGGGGGCCAACGTCCTGACTTTC. It yields the protein CASSQGGANVLTF.

The CDR3 nucleotides are TGTGCCAGCAGCCGACATGGGGCGGGGAGCTCCTACAATGAGCAGTTCTTC. Its protein is CASSRHGAGSSYNEQFF. The chain links TRBV11-3 to TRBJ2-1, with D perhaps TRBD2 (6 bases). Looked up from germline, CDR1 is SGHNT and CDR2 is YENEEA. V was clipped by 5 bases and J by 0 bases, with 17 bases between them. The CDR3 contains 17 residues.

The V call is TRBV11-2, the J call TRBJ2-7; D may be TRBD1 or TRBD2 (6 bases each). Looked up from germline, CDR1 is SGHAT and CDR2 is FQNNGV. Trimming removed 8 bases from V and 4 bases from J, with 21 bases in between. The CDR3 totals 15 residues. The DNA of the CDR3 is TGTGCCAGCTCCTTCGGGGGCCGGGGGAGGTACGAGCAGTACTTC. Translated: CASSFGGRGRYEQYF.

This clonotype has only a few counts. The chain has TRBV7-8 and TRBJ1-1; D is ambiguous. The CDR3 extends over 13 amino acids. V was clipped by 5 bases and J by 7 bases, with 14 bases between them. The germline V gene encodes CDR1 SGHVS and CDR2 FQNEAQ. The CDR3 sequence: CASSQPDLGEAFF. CDR3 sequence (DNA): TGTGCCAGCAGCCAACCGGATTTGGGTGAAGCTTTCTTT.

This clonotype was seen a few times. This sequence joins TRBV20-1 and TRBJ2-7; TRBD1 matches 9 bases. CDR1 DFQATT and CDR2 SNEGSKA come from the germline V gene (reference sequence). This CDR3 is 14 amino acids long. The trim removed 4 bases at V and 2 bases at J, leaving 6 bases unmatched. The CDR3 loop reads CSATPGQGPYEQYF. The CDR3 DNA reads TGCAGTGCTACACCGGGACAGGGACCCTACGAGCAGTACTTC.

V gene TRBV5-5 combines with J gene TRBJ1-4; tentative D call: TRBD1 (5 bases). The germline V gene has CDR1 SGHKS and CDR2 YYEKEE (reference sequence). CDR3 size: 17 residues. V was cut by 4 bases and J by 0 bases, with 16 bases left in between. This CDR3 reads CASSAGTSGATNEKLFF. The CDR3 nucleotides read TGTGCCAGCAGCGCCGGGACCTCGGGGGCAACTAATGAAAAACTGTTTTTT. The entire variable domain, with the rest obtained from reference TRBV5-5 and TRBJ1-4, is as follows: DAGVTQSPTHLIKTRGQQVTLRCSPISGHKSVSWYQQVLGQGPQFIFQYYEKEERGRGNFPDRFSARQFPNYSSELNVNALLLGDSALYLCASSAGTSGATNEKLFFGSGTQLSVL.

This clonotype was seen repeatedly, ten times or more. The chain is built from TRBV7-6 and TRBJ2-3; possible D gene TRBD2, 6 bases. The germline V gene encodes CDR1 SGHVS and CDR2 FNYEAQ. The ends were cut back, 0 bases at V and 0 bases at J, with 7 bases in the middle. This CDR3 spans 15 amino acids. CDR3 in DNA: TGTGCCAGCAGCTTAGCGCGGGGAAGCACAGATACGCAGTATTTT. Amino acid sequence: CASSLARGSTDTQYF.

The sample holds a few counts of this clonotype. V is TRBV10-3 and J is TRBJ1-1; D is undetermined. CDR1 ENHRY and CDR2 SYGVKD come from the germline V gene. Trimming shortened V by 6 bases and J by 0 bases, and 5 bases separated the two germline ends. CDR3 length: 12 residues. CDR3 residues: CAIRDVNTEAFF. DNA for the CDR3: TGTGCCATCAGGGACGTGAACACTGAAGCTTTCTTT.

The table lists this clonotype with many counts. The chain recombines TRBV11-1 with TRBJ1-2, with D possibly matching TRBD1 (6 bases). V lost 6 bases and J 4 bases, leaving 18 bases between the germline ends. Per the germline V gene, CDR1 is SGHAT and CDR2 is FQDESV (reference sequence). There are 15 residues in the CDR3. CDR3 region: CASSARGRSFYGYTF. CDR3 nucleotide sequence: TGTGCCAGCAGTGCCAGGGGTCGCAGCTTCTATGGCTACACCTTC.

CDR3 region: CASSLGGTNQETQYF. The CDR3 DNA is TGTGCCAGCAGCTTAGGCGGGACAAATCAAGAGACCCAGTACTTC. The chain has TRBV7-3 and TRBJ2-5, with D perhaps assigned TRBD1 or TRBD2 (6 bases each). There are 15 residues in the CDR3. V shed 2 bases and J shed 2 bases, with 12 bases lying between them. Germline V CDR1 and CDR2: SGHTA, FQGTGA.

The rearrangement uses TRBV11-2 and TRBJ2-3, with D possibly called TRBD1 or TRBD2 (5 bases each). Germline CDR1 SGHAT, CDR2 FQNNGV. The CDR3 sequence is 14 residues long. V lost 5 bases and J 2 bases, leaving 11 bases between the germline ends. Here the CDR3 DNA reads TGTGCCAGCAGCCGACGGGGACCCACAGATACGCAGTATTTT. This codes for CASSRRGPTDTQYF.

This clonotype was observed many times. J is TRBJ2-3 and V is TRBV12-3 or TRBV12-4, with 12 bases identical to TRBD2. The CDR3 runs to 16 residues. V lost 4 bases to trimming and J lost 9 bases; unmatched junction nucleotides: 11. The CDR3 here is CASSSGLAGTPATQYF. Written as DNA, the CDR3 is TGTGCCAGCAGTTCCGGACTAGCGGGGACCCCCGCCACGCAGTATTTT.

The V call is TRBV20-1, the J call TRBJ2-3, with D possibly called TRBD1 or TRBD2 (5 bases each). The CDR3 is 16 amino acids. V lost 6 bases and J lost 2, with 21 bases in between. Germline-derived CDR1 and CDR2 are DFQATT and SNEGSKA (reference sequence). CDR3 coding DNA: TGCAGTGCGAAGGCCTCGGGACGCGCGTTCACAGATACGCAGTATTTT. Translating gives CSAKASGRAFTDTQYF.